This is a list of T cell receptor beta chains from one sample in a study of CD8 T cells in ankylosing spondylitis. TCRdb independently ran MiXCR on the 5' RACE reads; one entry per CDR3 protein. This table has roughly 700,000 distinct CDR3 sequences, 15% to 20% appearing once. Input material: blood, either unsorted or a sorted T cell fraction (not recorded which). These receptors were taken from a male donor with ankylosing spondylitis. The CDR3 runs from the conserved cysteine through the conserved F or W. Each record gives: J gene, clone size, D gene, V gene, CDR3 length, CDR3 protein, CDR3 DNA. The D gene is left open where the match is weak. Size is omitted from some rows. Given values are once, few, many or a class for expanded clones.

J: TRBJ2-3; size: few; D: NA; V: TRBV29-1; length: 14; CDR3: CSVGGRASTDTQYF; DNA: TGCAGCGTTGGGGGGCGGGCTAGCACAGATACGCAGTATTTT
J: TRBJ2-7; size: many; D: NA; V: TRBV20-1; length: 13; CDR3: CSASQAEPYEQYF; DNA: TGCAGTGCTAGTCAAGCGGAGCCCTACGAGCAGTACTTC
J: TRBJ2-5; size: few; D: NA; V: TRBV28; length: 15; CDR3: CASSFRGTSRETQYF; DNA: TGTGCCAGCAGTTTCCGGGGGACATCTCGGGAGACCCAGTACTTC
J: TRBJ2-7; size: NA; D: NA; V: TRBV12-3/TRBV12-4; length: 15; CDR3: CASSPPGTGTYEQYF; DNA: TGTGCCAGCAGTCCGCCGGGGACGGGGACCTACGAGCAGTACTTC
J: TRBJ2-7; size: few; D: NA; V: TRBV13; length: 12; CDR3: CASSFMGYEQYF; DNA: TGTGCCAGCAGCTTTATGGGCTACGAGCAGTACTTC
J: TRBJ1-1; size: NA; D: NA; V: TRBV28; length: 14; CDR3: CASSSYYMNTEAFF; DNA: TGTGCCAGCAGTTCCTACTATATGAACACTGAAGCTTTCTTT
J: TRBJ2-5; size: few; D: TRBD2; V: TRBV11-1; length: 15; CDR3: CASSLIAGVIKTQYF; DNA: TGTGCCAGCAGCCTGATAGCGGGAGTTATAAAGACCCAGTACTTC
J: TRBJ2-3; size: NA; D: NA; V: TRBV24-1; length: 13; CDR3: CATSGLGTDTQYF; DNA: TGTGCCACCAGTGGGCTGGGCACAGATACGCAGTATTTT
J: TRBJ2-1; size: few; D: NA; V: TRBV18; length: 15; CDR3: CASSPPGRPDNEQFF; DNA: TGTGCCAGCTCACCACCCGGCCGACCCGACAATGAGCAGTTCTTC
J: TRBJ2-2; size: NA; D: NA; V: TRBV5-1; length: 18; CDR3: CASSGGSTPNWGTGELFF; DNA: TGCGCCAGCAGCGGTGGGTCAACCCCCAACTGGGGCACCGGGGAGCTGTTTTTT
J: TRBJ2-1; size: few; D: TRBD2; V: TRBV7-6; length: 15; CDR3: CASSAQLAGNNEQFF; DNA: TGTGCCAGCAGCGCCCAGCTAGCGGGGAACAATGAGCAGTTCTTC
J: TRBJ1-5; size: NA; D: NA; V: TRBV2; length: 13; CDR3: CASSGTRNQPQHF; DNA: TGTGCCAGCAGTGGAACGCGCAATCAGCCCCAGCATTTT
J: TRBJ2-3; size: NA; D: TRBD2; V: TRBV12-3/TRBV12-4; length: 17; CDR3: CASRRRTSGTSTDTQYF; DNA: TGTGCCAGCAGGCGACGAACTAGCGGCACTAGCACAGATACGCAGTATTTT
J: TRBJ1-2; size: NA; D: NA; V: TRBV28; length: 14; CDR3: CASSSPGTKEGYTF; DNA: TGTGCCAGCAGTTCGCCCGGGACCAAGGAGGGCTACACCTTC
J: TRBJ2-7; size: few; D: TRBD2; V: TRBV12-3/TRBV12-4; length: 15; CDR3: CASSPEREVSGEQYF; DNA: TGTGCCAGCAGCCCCGAGCGGGAGGTCTCTGGCGAGCAGTACTTC
J: TRBJ2-3; size: few; D: NA; V: TRBV29-1; length: 15; CDR3: CSALGGRRSTDTQYF; DNA: TGCAGCGCCCTAGGTGGCAGGAGAAGCACAGATACGCAGTATTTT
J: TRBJ1-4; size: many; D: NA; V: TRBV29-1; length: 11; CDR3: CSAELNEKLFF; DNA: TGCAGCGCGGAGCTAAATGAAAAACTGTTTTTT
J: TRBJ2-2; size: few; D: NA; V: TRBV6-2/TRBV6-3; length: 11; CDR3: CASMMAGELFF; DNA: TGTGCCAGCATGATGGCCGGGGAGCTGTTTTTT
J: TRBJ1-5; size: NA; D: NA; V: TRBV7-2; length: 14; CDR3: CASSSPGHNQPQHF; DNA: TGTGCCAGCAGCTCACCGGGCCACAATCAGCCCCAGCATTTT
J: TRBJ1-3; size: NA; D: TRBD1; V: TRBV29-1; length: 15; CDR3: CSVGGQDSPGNTIYF; DNA: TGCAGCGTCGGAGGACAGGATTCTCCTGGAAACACCATATATTTT
J: TRBJ2-1; size: few; D: NA; V: TRBV11-2; length: 17; CDR3: CASSLDQGTRTYNEQFF; DNA: TGTGCCAGCAGCTTAGATCAAGGGACACGGACCTACAATGAGCAGTTCTTC
J: TRBJ1-2; size: few; D: NA; V: TRBV29-1; length: 13; CDR3: CSVVEWAGDGYTF; DNA: TGCAGCGTTGTCGAATGGGCAGGGGATGGCTACACCTTC
J: TRBJ2-3; size: NA; D: TRBD1; V: TRBV6-5; length: 13; CDR3: CASSYSTGGAQYF; DNA: TGTGCCAGCAGTTACTCGACAGGGGGAGCGCAGTATTTT
J: TRBJ1-4; size: NA; D: NA; V: TRBV12-3/TRBV12-4; length: 15; CDR3: CASSSTDGTNEKLFF; DNA: TGTGCCAGCAGTTCCACGGACGGAACTAATGAAAAACTGTTTTTT